Listed below are T cell receptor beta chains from one sample, sequenced in a study of cytomegalovirus exposure and HLA in healthy donors. The data were produced by immunoSEQ multiplex PCR, yet TCRdb's version contains in-frame clones alone and is incomplete. Of about 98,000 clones listed, 63% are singletons. Sequencing was carried out using PBMCs. The receptors come from a human donor in good health. Each CDR3 is given without its conserved first and last residue. Only part of the rows carry a size: once, few, many, or a class if the clone is expanded.

TRBJ2-1,NA,12,TRBV11-3,ASSAPGVYNEQF
TRBJ1-5,NA,16,TRBV4-1,ASSQVVPGQGWVQPQH
TRBJ1-4,NA,13,TRBV27,ASRTLGTGREKLF
TRBJ2-5,NA,13,TRBV5-6,ASSPDRGREETQY
TRBJ2-7,NA,14,TRBV9,ASSVGGTSRSYEQY
TRBJ1-5,NA,13,TRBV7-2,ASSRQGMRDQPQH
TRBJ2-2,NA,15,TRBV7-9,ASSLAQQFGNTGELF
TRBJ2-1,NA,9,TRBV6-4,ASSDGTSVF
TRBJ1-1,once,12,TRBV18,ASSPGTGNTEAF
TRBJ1-2,NA,14,TRBV11-2,ASSRGLFDGHYGYT
TRBJ1-4,few,12,TRBV11-2,ASSLVSTNEKLF
TRBJ2-1,once,13,TRBV5-4,ASSLVVGVVDEQF
TRBJ1-1,NA,9,TRBV6-6,ASQGPTEAF
TRBJ1-2,medium-sized,11,TRBV5-4,ASSLGQGWGYT
TRBJ1-1,NA,12,TRBV5-1,ASSTWDTNTEAF
TRBJ2-1,NA,14,TRBV5-5,ASSPGPETIYNEQF
TRBJ2-7,NA,11,TRBV27,ASSGSGIGEQY
TRBJ1-1,NA,13,TRBV7-9,ASSLWTGGNTEAF
TRBJ2-7,NA,13,TRBV5-1,ASSLTSGSAYEQY
TRBJ2-5,few,13,TRBV11-2,ASSSTGTRGGTQY
TRBJ2-3,NA,15,TRBV7-2,ASSLARGGGSTDTQY
TRBJ1-4,NA,11,TRBV5-1,ASSRAGNEKLF
TRBJ2-2,NA,14,TRBV11-3,ASSLGTSGRTGELF
TRBJ2-3,NA,14,TRBV5-1,ASSAPFEQATDTQY
TRBJ2-7,NA,14,TRBV5-1,ASSLDGAGVSAGLY
TRBJ2-2,NA,13,TRBV18,ASSPERAGTGELF
TRBJ2-1,NA,11,TRBV19,ASTDRVYNEQF
TRBJ2-7,NA,14,TRBV7-8,ASSLILLAGGSEQY
TRBJ2-5,NA,11,TRBV7-2,ASNFGDIDVQY
TRBJ1-4,NA,16,TRBV2,ASSDPRGQGETNEKLF
TRBJ1-2,NA,15,TRBV28,ASSPFYDPGGAEGYT
TRBJ1-1,few,14,TRBV11-2,ASSLVGGRSNTEAF
TRBJ2-7,NA,13,TRBV19,ASSISASGSYEQY